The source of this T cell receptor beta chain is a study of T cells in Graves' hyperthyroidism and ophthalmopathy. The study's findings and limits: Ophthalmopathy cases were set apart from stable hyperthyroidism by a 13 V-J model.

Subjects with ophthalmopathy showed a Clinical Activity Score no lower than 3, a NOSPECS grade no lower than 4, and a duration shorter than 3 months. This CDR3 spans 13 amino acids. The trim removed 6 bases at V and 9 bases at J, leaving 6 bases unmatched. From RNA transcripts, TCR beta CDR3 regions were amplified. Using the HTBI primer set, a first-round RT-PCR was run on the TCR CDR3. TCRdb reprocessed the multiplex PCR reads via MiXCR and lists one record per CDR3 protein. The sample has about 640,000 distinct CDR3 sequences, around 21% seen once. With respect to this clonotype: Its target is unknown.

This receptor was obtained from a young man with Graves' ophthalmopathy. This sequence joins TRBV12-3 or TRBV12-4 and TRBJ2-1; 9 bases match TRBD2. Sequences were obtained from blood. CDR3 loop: CASRPGGGGEQFF. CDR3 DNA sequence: TGTGCCAGCAGACCGGGCGGGGGGGGTGAGCAGTTCTTC.